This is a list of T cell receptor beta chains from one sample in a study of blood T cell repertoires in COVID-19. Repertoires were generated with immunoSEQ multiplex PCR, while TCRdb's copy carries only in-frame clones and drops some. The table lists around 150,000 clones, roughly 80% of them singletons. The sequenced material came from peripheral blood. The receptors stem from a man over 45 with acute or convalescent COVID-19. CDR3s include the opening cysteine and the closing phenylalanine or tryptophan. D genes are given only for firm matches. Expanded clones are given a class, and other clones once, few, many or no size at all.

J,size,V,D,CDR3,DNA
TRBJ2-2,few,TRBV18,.,CASSPAARDTGELFF,TGTGCCAGCTCACCAGCGGCTCGGGACACCGGGGAGCTGTTTTTT
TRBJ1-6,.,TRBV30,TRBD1,CAWSPGQGILNSPLHF,TGTGCCTGGAGCCCGGGACAGGGGATACTTAATTCACCCCTCCACTTT
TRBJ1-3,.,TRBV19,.,CASSMIQGGNTIYF,TGTGCCAGTAGTATGATCCAGGGTGGAAACACCATATATTTT
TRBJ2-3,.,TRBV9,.,CASSPPGGTDTQYF,TGTGCCAGCAGCCCCCCAGGGGGGACAGATACGCAGTATTTT
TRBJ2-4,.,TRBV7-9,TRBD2,CASSPGTSKNIQYF,TGTGCCAGCAGCCCCGGGACTAGCAAAAACATTCAGTACTTC
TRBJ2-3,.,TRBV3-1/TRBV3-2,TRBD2,CASSQAGGPTDTQYF,TGTGCCAGCAGCCAAGCGGGGGGGCCAACAGATACGCAGTATTTT
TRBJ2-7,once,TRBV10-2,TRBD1,CASSPPGGDEQYF,TGCGCCAGCAGCCCCCCAGGGGGAGACGAGCAGTACTTC
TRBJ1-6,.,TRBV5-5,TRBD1,CASSSPTGGANNSPLHF,TGTGCCAGCAGCTCACCGACAGGGGGGGCGAATAATTCACCCCTCCACTTT
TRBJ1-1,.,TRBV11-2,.,CASSTHRDSNTEAFF,TGTGCCAGCAGCACCCACAGGGATAGCAACACTGAAGCTTTCTTT
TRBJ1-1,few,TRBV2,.,CASTGDTEAFF,TGTGCCAGCACAGGGGACACTGAAGCTTTCTTT
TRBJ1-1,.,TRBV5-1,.,CASSFFYMNTEAFF,TGCGCCAGCAGCTTCTTTTACATGAACACTGAAGCTTTCTTT
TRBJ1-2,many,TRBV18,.,CASSPSQATNYGYTF,TGTGCCAGCTCACCAAGCCAGGCGACTAACTATGGCTACACCTTC